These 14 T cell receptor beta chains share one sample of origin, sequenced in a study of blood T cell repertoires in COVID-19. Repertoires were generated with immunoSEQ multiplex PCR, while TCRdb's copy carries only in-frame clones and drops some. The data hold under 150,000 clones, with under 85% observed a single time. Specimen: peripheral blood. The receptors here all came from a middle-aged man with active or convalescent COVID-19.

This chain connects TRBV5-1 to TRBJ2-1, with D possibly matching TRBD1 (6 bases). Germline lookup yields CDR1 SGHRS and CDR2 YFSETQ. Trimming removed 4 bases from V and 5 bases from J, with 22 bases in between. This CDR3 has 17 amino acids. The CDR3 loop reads CASSPRLTGSLNNEQFF. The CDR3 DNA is TGCGCCAGCAGCCCAAGACTAACAGGGAGCCTTAACAATGAGCAGTTCTTC.

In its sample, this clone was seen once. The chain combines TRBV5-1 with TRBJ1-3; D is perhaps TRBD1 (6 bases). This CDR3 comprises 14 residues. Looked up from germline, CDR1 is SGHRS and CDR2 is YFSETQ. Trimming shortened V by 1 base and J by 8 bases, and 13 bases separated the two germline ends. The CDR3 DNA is TGCGCCAGCAGCTTGCGACAGGCGGTAGACACCATATATTTT. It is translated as CASSLRQAVDTIYF.

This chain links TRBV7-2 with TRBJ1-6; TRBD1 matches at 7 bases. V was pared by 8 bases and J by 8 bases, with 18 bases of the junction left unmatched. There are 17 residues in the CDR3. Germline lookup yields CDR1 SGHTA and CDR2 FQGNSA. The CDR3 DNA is TGTGCCAGCGCTATCTACCCGGGACAGTCGATGGATTCACCCCTCCACTTT. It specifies CASAIYPGQSMDSPLHF.

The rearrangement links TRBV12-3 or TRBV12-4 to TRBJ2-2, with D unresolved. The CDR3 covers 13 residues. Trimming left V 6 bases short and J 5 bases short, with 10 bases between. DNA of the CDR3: TGTGCCAGCAGCTATATCGGGACCGGGGAGCTGTTTTTT. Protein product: CASSYIGTGELFF.

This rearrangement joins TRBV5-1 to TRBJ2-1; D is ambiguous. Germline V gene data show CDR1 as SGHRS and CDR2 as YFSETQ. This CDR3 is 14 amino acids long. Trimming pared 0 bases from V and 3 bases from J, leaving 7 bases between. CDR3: CASSLENSYNEQFF. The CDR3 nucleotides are TGCGCCAGCAGCTTGGAGAACAGCTACAATGAGCAGTTCTTC. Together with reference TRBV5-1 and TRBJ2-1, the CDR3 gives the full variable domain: KAGVTQTPRYLIKTRGQQVTLSCSPISGHRSVSWYQQTPGQGLQFLFEYFSETQRNKGNFPGRFSGRQFSNSRSEMNVSTLELGDSALYLCASSLENSYNEQFFGPGTRLTVL.

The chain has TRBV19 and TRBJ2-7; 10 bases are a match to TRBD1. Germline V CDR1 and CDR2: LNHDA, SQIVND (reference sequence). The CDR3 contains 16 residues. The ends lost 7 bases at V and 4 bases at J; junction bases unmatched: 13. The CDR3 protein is CASMPTSRTGGYEQYF. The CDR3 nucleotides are TGTGCCAGTATGCCCACTTCCCGGACAGGGGGATACGAGCAGTACTTC.

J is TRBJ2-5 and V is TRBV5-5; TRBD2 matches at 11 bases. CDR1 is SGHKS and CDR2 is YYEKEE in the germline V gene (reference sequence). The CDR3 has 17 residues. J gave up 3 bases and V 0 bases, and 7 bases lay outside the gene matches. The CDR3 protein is CASSLGASGGSKETQYF. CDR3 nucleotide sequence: TGTGCCAGCAGCTTGGGGGCTAGCGGGGGGTCGAAAGAGACCCAGTACTTC.

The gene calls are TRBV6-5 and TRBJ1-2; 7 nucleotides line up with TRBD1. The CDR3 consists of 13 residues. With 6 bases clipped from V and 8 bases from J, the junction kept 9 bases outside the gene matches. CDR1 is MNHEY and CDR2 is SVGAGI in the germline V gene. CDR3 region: CASSRTRGSGYTF. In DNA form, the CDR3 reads TGTGCCAGCAGCCGTACCAGGGGGTCGGGCTACACCTTC.

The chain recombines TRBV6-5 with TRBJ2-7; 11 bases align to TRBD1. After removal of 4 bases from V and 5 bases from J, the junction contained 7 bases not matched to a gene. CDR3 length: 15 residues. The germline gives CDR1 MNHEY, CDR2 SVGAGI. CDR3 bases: TGTGCCAGCAGTTCGGGGGGACAGGGGGTTAACGAGCAGTACTTC. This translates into CASSSGGQGVNEQYF.

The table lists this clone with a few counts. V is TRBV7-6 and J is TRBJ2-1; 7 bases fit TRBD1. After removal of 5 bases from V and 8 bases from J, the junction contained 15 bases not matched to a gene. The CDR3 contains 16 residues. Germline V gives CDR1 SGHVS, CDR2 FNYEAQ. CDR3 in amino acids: CASSKAGDRVRDEQFF. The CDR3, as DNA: TGTGCCAGCAGCAAAGCCGGTGACAGGGTTCGGGATGAGCAGTTCTTC.

In nucleotides, the CDR3 is TGTGCCAGCAGCCAAGACCACAGCTCTGGGGCCAACGTCCTGACTTTC. Residues: CASSQDHSSGANVLTF. This sequence joins TRBV3-1 (or the pseudogene TRBV3-2) and TRBJ2-6; D gene unclear. Germline V CDR1 and CDR2: LGHDT, YNNKEL (reference sequence). The CDR3 is 16 residues long. V lost 0 bases and J lost 0, with 6 bases in between.

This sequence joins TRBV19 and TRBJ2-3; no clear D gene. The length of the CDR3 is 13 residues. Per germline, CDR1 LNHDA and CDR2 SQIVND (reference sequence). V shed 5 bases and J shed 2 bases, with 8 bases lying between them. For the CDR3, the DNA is TGTGCCAGTAGTCCGGCGGACACAGATACGCAGTATTTT. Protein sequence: CASSPADTDTQYF.

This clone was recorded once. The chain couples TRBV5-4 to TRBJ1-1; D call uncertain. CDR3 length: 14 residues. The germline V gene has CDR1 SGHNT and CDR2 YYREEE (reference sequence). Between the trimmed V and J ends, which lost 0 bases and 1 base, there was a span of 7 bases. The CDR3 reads CASSLDRTNTEAFF. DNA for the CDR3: TGTGCCAGCAGCTTGGACAGAACGAACACTGAAGCTTTCTTT.

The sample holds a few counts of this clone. The CDR3 here is CASSPDRRYEAFF. The CDR3 nucleotides are TGTGCCAGCAGCCCGGACAGGAGGTACGAAGCTTTCTTT. This chain joins TRBV27 and TRBJ1-1; TRBD1 aligns across 7 bases. The CDR3 spans 13 residues. V lost 6 bases, J lost 8 bases, and 9 bases stayed unmatched. The germline gives CDR1 MNHEY, CDR2 SMNVEV (reference sequence).